This entry lists 31 T cell receptor beta chains sequenced from one sample in a study of naive and memory T cell subsets. Amplification of ligated cDNA took four PCR rounds with SP2 and nested alpha and beta constant primers. From the UMI-ligation and nested PCR reads, TCRdb called clonotypes with MiXCR, one entry per CDR3 protein. Of some 26,000 distinct CDR3 sequences listed, around 5% are singletons. A UMI-containing oligonucleotide was joined by 3' ligation to the TCR cDNA template. The sample was blood. The origin of the receptors is an adult in good health.

This clonotype has a count of ten or more. V usage is TRBV6-2 or TRBV6-3 and J usage is TRBJ2-1; no reliable D call. CDR1 MNHEY and CDR2 SVGEGT come from the germline V gene. V was shortened by 6 bases and J by 7 bases, with 13 bases between the two germline ends. The CDR3 has 13 residues. CDR3 DNA sequence: TGTGCCAGCAGCCCCGACGAGCATAATGAGCAGTTCTTC. This sequence encodes CASSPDEHNEQFF.

The V gene is TRBV6-5, the J gene TRBJ1-4, with D tentatively TRBD1 (5 bases). CDR3 size: 14 residues. Germline V CDR1 and CDR2: MNHEY, SVGAGI. Trimming cost V 7 bases and J 8 bases, with 17 bases left between them. The CDR3 nucleotides read TGTGCCAGCAACCCCTCCGGGACGGGGGAAAAACTGTTTTTT. Encoded protein: CASNPSGTGEKLFF.

This clonotype was recorded at least ten times. V gene TRBV28 combines with J gene TRBJ2-1; 7 positions match TRBD2. With 4 bases clipped from V and 2 bases from J, the junction kept 11 bases outside the gene matches. The CDR3 has 17 residues. The V gene's germline CDR1 is MDHEN and CDR2 SYDVKM. The CDR3 loop is CASSSPSRGEAYNEQFF. The CDR3 nucleotides are TGTGCCAGCAGTTCACCCAGCCGGGGGGAGGCCTACAATGAGCAGTTCTTC. Full variable domain (rest looked up from reference TRBV28 and TRBJ2-1): DVKVTQSSRYLVKRTGEKVFLECVQDMDHENMFWYRQDPGLGLRLIYFSYDVKMKEKGDIPEGYSVSREKKERFSLILESASTNQTSMYLCASSSPSRGEAYNEQFFGPGTRLTVL.

This clonotype appeared many times. The J gene is TRBJ2-3, the V gene TRBV12-3 or TRBV12-4; D could derive from TRBD1 or TRBD2 (5 bases each). The CDR3 spans 11 residues. V lost 4 bases and J lost 6, with 5 bases in between. CDR3 in DNA: TGTGCCAGCAGTTGGGGGGATACGCAGTATTTT. It is translated as CASSWGDTQYF.

The chain is built from TRBV19 and TRBJ2-5; 8 bases map to TRBD1. Germline loops: CDR1 LNHDA, CDR2 SQIVND (reference sequence). The CDR3 is 12 residues long. V shed 8 bases and J 7 bases; nucleotides not matched to a gene: 6. The DNA for the CDR3 is TGTGCCAGTTGGGACAGGCGGGGGACCCAGTACTTC. Protein: CASWDRRGTQYF.

This clonotype occurred a few times. V is TRBV6-5 and J is TRBJ1-6, with 7 nucleotides matching TRBD1. Germline trimming cut 0 bases from V and 0 bases from J; bases unmatched to any gene: 2. CDR3 size: 17 residues. Germline lookup yields CDR1 MNHEY and CDR2 SVGAGI. CDR3 sequence reads: CASSYSTGSSYNSPLHF. The CDR3 coding sequence is TGTGCCAGCAGTTACTCGACAGGGAGCTCCTATAATTCACCCCTCCACTTT.

This clonotype was counted ten times or more. V and J are TRBV7-6 and TRBJ2-1; D gene uncertain. The CDR3 is made up of 14 amino acids. Germline V CDR1 and CDR2: SGHVS, FNYEAQ. Trimming removed 2 bases from V and 5 bases from J, with 10 bases in between. The CDR3 DNA reads TGTGCCAGCAGCTTACGGACCCTTAACAATGAGCAGTTCTTC. Residues: CASSLRTLNNEQFF.

This chain connects TRBV7-9 to TRBJ2-6, with 7 positions matching TRBD2. This CDR3 contains 16 residues. The germline V gene has CDR1 SEHNR and CDR2 FQNEAQ (reference sequence). J was trimmed by 4 bases and V by 0 bases; bases with no gene match: 3. CDR3 nucleotides: TGTGCCAGCAGCTTAGCCGGGGGGACGGGGGCCAACGTCCTGACTTTC. Translating it yields CASSLAGGTGANVLTF.

This clonotype was picked up many times. This sequence joins TRBV27 and TRBJ2-5, with TRBD2 matching over 7 bases. There are 13 residues in the CDR3. Trimming removed 6 bases from V and 5 bases from J; junction bases left unmatched: 6. Germline assignment: CDR1 MNHEY and CDR2 SMNVEV (reference sequence). CDR3 sequence (DNA): TGTGCCAGCAGGGAAACTAGCGTGGAGACCCAGTACTTC. Encoded protein: CASRETSVETQYF.

A remark on this clonotype: A much larger clone lies one base from this, so it may be a read error. This chain connects TRBV25-1 to TRBJ1-3, with D perhaps matching TRBD1 (6 bases). This CDR3 has 15 amino acids. The germline gives CDR1 MGHDK, CDR2 SYGVNS. CDR3 protein: CDSSRGISSGNTIYF. CDR3 DNA sequence: TGTGACAGCTCCAGGGGCATTAGCTCTGGAAACACCATATATTTT.

This clonotype was observed many times. The chain has TRBV7-3 and TRBJ2-3; D is unclear. Germline assignment: CDR1 SGHTA and CDR2 FQGTGA. The CDR3 is 14 amino acids. V lost 1 base to trimming and J lost 3 bases, with 8 bases between them. The CDR3 nucleotides read TGTGCCAGCAGCTTAAATGGGGTGACAGATACGCAGTATTTT. This sequence encodes CASSLNGVTDTQYF.

This clonotype was recorded at least ten times. The chain recombines TRBV29-1 with TRBJ1-2, with a tentative D call TRBD1 (5 bases). The CDR3 is made up of 13 amino acids. The germline V gene has CDR1 SQVTM and CDR2 ANQGSEA. V was clipped by 4 bases and J by 3 bases, with 12 bases between them. CDR3 loop: CSVVRGDDYGYTF. In DNA, the CDR3 is TGCAGCGTTGTTAGAGGGGATGACTATGGCTACACCTTC.

This clonotype was detected ten times or more. V gene TRBV30 combines with J gene TRBJ2-5; TRBD1 matches at 11 bases. Looked up from germline, CDR1 is GTSNPN and CDR2 is SVGIG (reference sequence). With V trimmed by 1 base and J by 3 bases, 4 bases remained unmatched. The CDR3 sequence is 15 residues long. The CDR3 spells CAWSGTGGFEETQYF. The DNA of the CDR3 is TGTGCCTGGAGTGGGACAGGGGGCTTCGAAGAGACCCAGTACTTC. The whole variable domain, filled in from reference TRBV30 and TRBJ2-5, reads SQTIHQWPATLVQPVGSPLSLECTVEGTSNPNLYWYRQAAGRGLQLLFYSVGIGQISSEVPQNLSASRPQDRQFILSSKKLLLSDSGFYLCAWSGTGGFEETQYFGPGTRLLVL.

This clonotype appeared many times. This chain uses TRBV12-3 or TRBV12-4 with TRBJ2-3; 7 nucleotides line up with TRBD2. V was pared by 6 bases and J by 5 bases, with 14 bases of the junction left unmatched. The CDR3 is 16 amino acids. CDR3 in DNA: TGTGCCAGCAGCCCCCCAGCGCGGGGAGGGGAAGATACGCAGTATTTT. Translating gives CASSPPARGGEDTQYF.

This clonotype has a count of ten or more. The chain recombines TRBV6-2 or TRBV6-3 with TRBJ1-4; a weak D match, TRBD1 (5 bases). V shed 6 bases and J shed 0 bases, with 17 bases lying between them. The CDR3 has 17 residues. The germline V gene has CDR1 MNHEY and CDR2 SVGEGT. CDR3: CASSRTETGTTNEKLFF. CDR3 in DNA: TGTGCCAGCAGCCGAACCGAAACAGGAACAACTAATGAAAAACTGTTTTTT.

The sample holds many counts of this clonotype. DNA of the CDR3: TGTGCCAGCAAGGGGGGAAACTATGGCTACACCTTC. It encodes CASKGGNYGYTF. V gene TRBV3-1 combines with J gene TRBJ1-2, with D perhaps matching TRBD1 (6 bases). Germline V gives CDR1 LGHDT, CDR2 YNNKEL (reference sequence). V gave up 7 bases and J gave up 2 bases, with 8 bases separating them. This CDR3 has 12 residues.

The table lists this clonotype with many counts. The chain uses TRBV5-1 and TRBJ1-1; D is ambiguous. Trimming pared 0 bases from V and 2 bases from J, leaving 11 bases between. The length of the CDR3 is 15 residues. In germline, CDR1 is SGHRS, CDR2 YFSETQ. Here the CDR3 DNA reads TGCGCCAGCAGCTTGGCCCTAAACACCAACACTGAAGCTTTCTTT. Protein product: CASSLALNTNTEAFF.

The CDR3 loop reads CASSLGQGVNEQFF. For the CDR3, the DNA is TGTGCCAGCAGCTTAGGACAGGGAGTAAATGAGCAGTTCTTC. The genes are TRBV7-9 and TRBJ2-1; 7 nucleotides match TRBD1. With 1 base clipped from V and 7 bases from J, the junction kept 4 bases outside the gene matches. Germline V lookup: CDR1 SEHNR, CDR2 FQNEAQ (reference sequence). This CDR3 is built from 14 residues.

This clonotype was recorded a few times. The rearrangement joins TRBV10-3 to TRBJ1-5, with 7 bases aligning to TRBD1. The length of the CDR3 is 13 residues. Germline CDR1 reads ENHRY; CDR2 reads SYGVKD. The V segment lost 6 bases and the J segment 2 bases; nucleotides outside the gene matches: 1. The DNA for the CDR3 is TGTGCCATCAGCGGGACAGGCAATCAGCCCCAGCATTTT. This translates into CAISGTGNQPQHF.

This clonotype has at least ten counts. The chain couples TRBV29-1 to TRBJ1-3; tentatively, D is TRBD1 (5 bases). CDR3 length: 12 residues. Germline CDR1 SQVTM, CDR2 ANQGSEA. V gave up 6 bases and J gave up 0 bases, with 6 bases separating them. The CDR3 DNA reads as TGCAGCGTGACAGTCTCTGGAAACACCATATATTTT. Translating it yields CSVTVSGNTIYF.

This clonotype was counted many times. The J gene is TRBJ2-1, the V gene TRBV6-2 or TRBV6-3; D gene unclear. This CDR3 spans 13 amino acids. Trimming stripped 0 bases from V and 3 bases from J, with 3 bases between. Per germline, CDR1 MNHEY and CDR2 SVGEGT. CDR3 bases: TGTGCCAGCAGTTACTCAGACTACAATGAGCAGTTCTTC. It specifies CASSYSDYNEQFF.

This clonotype was recorded many times. The V and J genes are TRBV29-1 and TRBJ2-1; 8 bases are a match to TRBD1. The germline CDR1 and CDR2 sequences are SQVTM and ANQGSEA. The CDR3 is 16 residues long. The J segment lost 7 bases and the V segment lost 4 bases, leaving 15 bases of the junction unmatched. The CDR3: CSVARTGRPLGNEQFF. CDR3 sequence (DNA): TGCAGCGTTGCACGGACAGGGAGACCTCTAGGGAATGAGCAGTTCTTC.

In this sample, this clonotype turned up many times. The chain combines TRBV27 with TRBJ2-3; 11 bases line up with TRBD2. V lost 3 bases and J lost 1; bases outside the gene matches: 6. The V gene's germline CDR1 is MNHEY and CDR2 SMNVEV (reference sequence). This CDR3 is 17 amino acids long. CDR3 sequence reads: CASSFPFSGRGTDTQYF. CDR3 bases: TGTGCCAGCAGTTTCCCCTTTAGCGGGAGGGGCACAGATACGCAGTATTTT.

This clonotype was seen at least ten times. V and J are TRBV20-1 and TRBJ1-4, with TRBD1 matching over 10 bases. Germline loops: CDR1 DFQATT, CDR2 SNEGSKA (reference sequence). The CDR3 has 15 residues. The V and J ends lost 8 bases and 6 bases, in that order; junction bases with no gene match: 12. The chain's CDR3 is CSFRDRGDQYEKLFF. CDR3 in DNA: TGCAGTTTCCGGGACAGGGGTGATCAATATGAAAAACTGTTTTTT.

This clonotype has ten or more counts. The CDR3 region is CASSSTTSGIYEQYF. As DNA, the CDR3 is TGTGCCAGCAGCTCCACGACTAGCGGAATCTACGAGCAGTACTTC. The J gene is TRBJ2-7, the V gene TRBV7-9; 9 nucleotides agree with TRBD2. The CDR3 sequence is 15 residues long. Germline values: CDR1 SEHNR, CDR2 FQNEAQ (reference sequence). J lost 3 bases, V lost 4 bases, and 7 bases had no gene match.

This clonotype was seen repeatedly, ten times or more. The chain carries TRBV12-3 or TRBV12-4 and TRBJ1-1; D ambiguous. V was cut by 6 bases and J by 0 bases, with 8 bases left in between. This CDR3 comprises 13 residues. Written as DNA, the CDR3 is TGTGCCAGCAGCGACCGACTGAACACTGAAGCTTTCTTT. Residues: CASSDRLNTEAFF.

As DNA, the CDR3 is TGCAGCGTCGCCCCGGGTATGGGGGGCAGCCCTAGCACAGATACGCAGTATTTT. It translates to CSVAPGMGGSPSTDTQYF. The chain recombines TRBV29-1 with TRBJ2-3; D may match TRBD1 or TRBD2 (6 bases each). Trimming took off 6 bases at V and 0 bases at J, with 25 bases between the two ends. Germline CDR1 reads SQVTM; CDR2 reads ANQGSEA. This CDR3 has 18 amino acids.

This clonotype showed up many times. This rearrangement joins TRBV28 to TRBJ2-3; D might be TRBD2 (6 bases). Germline loops: CDR1 MDHEN, CDR2 SYDVKM. There are 17 residues in the CDR3. V was pared by 1 base and J by 2 bases, with 16 bases between. CDR3 sequence: CASSLSVGLANTDTQYF. In DNA, the CDR3 is TGTGCCAGCAGTTTATCGGTGGGGCTAGCGAACACAGATACGCAGTATTTT.

By proportion, this clonotype is medium-sized (0.01 to 0.1%). The chain couples TRBV4-3 to TRBJ2-1; 9 bases align to TRBD1. J gave up 4 bases and V 4 bases, and 5 bases lay outside the gene matches. Germline V lookup: CDR1 LGHNA, CDR2 YSLEER. This CDR3 is built from 15 residues. CDR3 protein: CASSPGQGFYNEQFF. The CDR3 DNA reads as TGCGCCAGCAGCCCGGGACAGGGCTTTTACAATGAGCAGTTCTTC.

This clonotype was seen ten or more times. The chain has TRBV6-5 and TRBJ1-2; D is uncertain. Trimming pared 5 bases from V and 8 bases from J, leaving 15 bases between. Germline loops: CDR1 MNHEY, CDR2 SVGAGI. The CDR3 has 13 residues. This chain's CDR3 is CASSPRQVGGYTF. The CDR3 DNA is TGTGCCAGCAGTCCGCGGCAGGTGGGCGGCTACACCTTC.

This clonotype was observed many times. V usage is TRBV29-1 and J usage is TRBJ2-7; tentative D call: TRBD1 (6 bases). CDR1 is SQVTM, CDR2 ANQGSEA, per germline. The length of the CDR3 is 12 residues. V lost 0 bases, J lost 9 bases, and 12 bases lay in between. The CDR3 spells CSVEDLPDRQYF. The CDR3 DNA is TGCAGCGTTGAAGATCTTCCGGACAGGCAGTACTTC.